This T cell receptor (beta chain) was obtained from a study of T cell changes during pregnancy in multiple sclerosis. TCRdb's table, derived via immunoSEQ multiplex PCR, lists solely in-frame clones and lacks some. The sample yields 35,000 to 50,000 clones, 80% to 85% seen once. Trimming removed 5 bases at V and 0 bases at J, with 10 bases between. CDR1 and CDR2 from the germline V gene are SNHLY and FYNNEI. The CDR3 totals 15 residues. The J gene is TRBJ1-4, the V gene TRBV2; a possible D gene is TRBD1 (6 bases). The sample was CD4+ T cells from peripheral blood mononuclear cells, taken before pregnancy. The TCR originated in a female donor with multiple sclerosis, enrolled in a pregnancy study. In nucleotides, the CDR3 is TGTGCCAGCAGTAAGGACAGTGCAACTAATGAAAAACTGTTTTTT. Its translation is CASSKDSATNEKLFF. The complete variable domain, with remaining parts taken from reference TRBV2 and TRBJ1-4, reads EPEVTQTPSHQVTQMGQEVILRCVPISNHLYFYWYRQILGQKVEFLVSFYNNEISEKSEIFDDQFSVERPDGSNFTLKIRSTKLEDSAMYFCASSKDSATNEKLFFGSGTQLSVL.